This TCR beta chain was sequenced for a study of cytomegalovirus exposure and HLA in healthy donors. In its sample, this clone was seen once. Its matching antigen is unknown. It was with 60 Vbeta and 13 Jbeta primers that the PCR ran. Assay used: immunoSEQ multiplex PCR; TCRdb lists only in-frame clones, some missing. The sample contains about 97,000 clones, about 85% of which appear only once. The germline V and J ends were trimmed by 0 bases and 6 bases, with 12 bases remaining between them. Germline-derived CDR1 and CDR2 are LGHNA and YNFKEQ. This CDR3 contains 15 residues. Points from the study as a whole: The study assumed roughly uniform donor sequencing depth for presence/absence analyses. A later analysis showed TCR association rates differing by HLA locus, peaking at DRB1 and lowest at HLA-C.

The sequence derives from a man aged 30 to 45 in good health and CMV-seronegative. The sequenced sample was PBMCs. The genes are TRBV4-2 and TRBJ1-5; possibly TRBD1 for D (5 bases). For the CDR3, the DNA is TGTGCCAGCAGCCAAGATCAAGGGAGGGGTCAGCCCCAGCATTTT. It translates to CASSQDQGRGQPQHF.